This T cell receptor beta chain was sequenced for a study of CD8+ T cells in alopecia areata (dated by TCRdb to 2017 to 2018). With respect to the entire study: Treated patients were enrolled in an open-label pilot trial of oral tofacitinib, 5 to 10 mg twice daily, for moderate-to-severe alopecia areata. Patients stayed on tofacitinib for 6 to 18 months and then had 6 months of follow-up off drug so that delayed response and recurrence could be assessed. The study used high-throughput TCRbeta sequencing to examine T cell clonal expansion in alopecia areata, in both the C3H/HeJ mouse model and human patients. Human TCRbeta sequencing covered scalp tissue and sorted CD4+ and CD8+ peripheral blood T cells from patchy and totalis/universalis alopecia areata patients and healthy controls. Biopsies were taken from tofacitinib-treated patients at baseline and again at 4 and 24 weeks into treatment, and several of those patients also had a later scalp biopsy. Clonality in the scalp was compared among normal scalp (n=4), patchy alopecia areata scalp (n=8), and alopecia totalis/universalis scalp (n=8). RNA was extracted with the PAXgene miRNA kit for fixed scalp, the miRNeasy kit for PBMCs, and the RNeasy kit for mouse skin. immunoSEQ multiplex PCR using 35 Vbeta forward primers and 13 Jbeta reverse primers was used to amplify TCRbeta CDR3 regions.

Library generation was performed with the immunoSEQ multiplex PCR assay. RNA was extracted from all samples and reverse transcribed into cDNA, which served as template for TCR sequencing. First-strand cDNA was synthesized using SuperScript III with a 2:1 mix of oligo-dT and random hexamers. A synthetic immune receptor repertoire was used to measure amplification bias, and any remaining bias was corrected computationally. The authors processed their data as follows. After raw reads were preprocessed to remove errors, the CDR3 was defined following IMGT conventions as running from the conserved cysteine to phenylalanine. Clonality was computed as 1 minus the Shannon entropy, with the entropy normalized by log2 of the number of productive unique TCRs. Scalp TCRbeta sequences were cross-referenced with sorted blood CD4 and CD8 repertoires so that the CD4 or CD8 identity of scalp clones could be inferred. In TCRdb, the immuneACCESS table is reduced to in-frame sequences with V and J assigned. These tables do not hold every clone; where another copy was compared, an unresolved V gene accounts for under half, and the others remain unexplained. The V and J calls and clone size were taken over from that table, and D and trimming were inferred from the DNA. This sample comprises about 12,000 clones, around three fifths of them detected only once. The biggest ten clones account for about 14% of the sample.

Overall study outcomes, separate from this receptor: Unlike mouse skin, which is dominated by gammadelta T cells, normal human skin has resident alphabeta T cells that are also sequenced, and this complicates analysis of the scalp TCR repertoire. TCR sequences shared between patients were less clear than in mice, possibly partly because of HLA diversity in the patient population. Compared with normal scalp, lesional scalp had higher clonality and more expanded CD8+ clones, particularly in alopecia totalis/universalis, a pattern that suggests antigenic drive.

Peripheral blood and lesional scalp punch biopsies were obtained from patients with alopecia areata. Scalp biopsies from humans were placed right away in PAXgene tissue containers for fixation. Based on the germline V gene, the CDR1 and CDR2 sequences are KGHSH and LQKENI. From cysteine to phenylalanine, the CDR3 is 17 amino acids long. Just the 51-base CDR3 DNA is kept, in frame starting at base 1. Deletion took 7 bases off V and 0 bases off J, with a span of 20 bases between the germline ends. In regard to this clone: Its antigen remains unidentified. The input lacks base qualities; no much larger clone sits a single base away.

Sequenced: skin. This clonotype was obtained from a human donor with alopecia areata. Recombination connected TRBV18 to TRBJ2-3, and TRBD2 may be the D gene, going by 6 matching bases. This receptor carries the CDR3 CASLALLAPLSTDTQYF. The DNA sequence follows: TGTGCCAGCTTGGCGCTACTAGCCCCCCTGAGCACAGATACGCAGTATTTT.